The 17 T cell receptor beta chains in this list originate from one sample, sequenced in a study of control samples from healthy donors and cancer patients. The protocol was immunoSEQ multiplex PCR, while the TCRdb copy is restricted to in-frame clones and leaves out a portion. The sample contains 150,000 to 200,000 clones, 85% to 95% of which appear only once. Sequencing used blood. Receptors were obtained from a man between 18 and 35 years old in good health.

The chain is built from TRBV11-2 and TRBJ1-1; TRBD1 might be the D (5 bases). Germline V gives CDR1 SGHAT, CDR2 FQNNGV. The V end lost 5 bases, the J end lost 1 base, and 14 bases lay between the germline ends. The CDR3 length is 15 residues. This CDR3 is CASSTPQTGNTEAFF. CDR3 nucleotide sequence: TGTGCCAGCAGCACGCCTCAAACAGGGAACACTGAAGCTTTCTTT.

J is TRBJ1-4 and V is TRBV6-5, with D uncertain. The CDR3 length is 13 residues. Germline V gives CDR1 MNHEY, CDR2 SVGAGI. Trimming stripped 6 bases from V and 6 bases from J, with 11 bases between. The CDR3 sequence: CASRARADEKLFF. CDR3 DNA sequence: TGTGCCAGCAGGGCTAGGGCGGATGAAAAACTGTTTTTT.

The chain recombines TRBV19 with TRBJ2-2; 8 bases align to TRBD1. CDR1 is LNHDA and CDR2 is SQIVND in the germline V gene (reference sequence). The CDR3 is made up of 16 amino acids. V lost 2 bases to trimming and J lost 7 bases; unmatched junction nucleotides: 9. The CDR3 DNA is TGTGCCAGTAGTATACTCGGACAGGGCCGCGACGGGGAGCTGTTTTTT. This translates into CASSILGQGRDGELFF. Drawing the rest from reference TRBV19 and TRBJ2-2, the complete variable domain is DGGITQSPKYLFRKEGQNVTLSCEQNLNHDAMYWYRQDPGQGLRLIYYSQIVNDFQKGDIAEGYSVSREKKESFPLTVTSAQKNPTAFYLCASSILGQGRDGELFFGEGSRLTVL.

The chain joins TRBV11-3 to TRBJ2-3, with 10 nucleotides matching TRBD2. V was pared by 1 base and J by 4 bases, with 5 bases of the junction left unmatched. CDR1 SGHNT and CDR2 YENEEA come from the germline V gene. The CDR3 is 16 residues long. CDR3 DNA: TGTGCCAGCAGCTTAGGAACTAGCGGGAACGCAGATACGCAGTATTTT. It translates to CASSLGTSGNADTQYF.

The V call is TRBV5-1, the J call TRBJ2-7; 9 bases fit TRBD1. The CDR3 is 15 amino acids. Germline lookup yields CDR1 SGHRS and CDR2 YFSETQ. Trimming took 4 bases from V and 3 from J; bases not matched to a gene: 8. The CDR3: CASSLSGTGFYEQYF. For the CDR3, the DNA is TGCGCCAGCAGCCTATCGGGGACAGGGTTCTACGAGCAGTACTTC.

The V call is TRBV4-1, the J call TRBJ2-7, with 9 positions matching TRBD1. CDR3 length: 15 amino acids. J was trimmed by 4 bases and V by 4 bases; bases with no gene match: 8. CDR1 is MGHRA and CDR2 is YSYEKL in the germline V gene. CDR3 amino acids: CASSPLGQGDYEQYF. The CDR3 bases are TGCGCCAGCAGCCCCCTGGGACAGGGTGATTACGAGCAGTACTTC.

V usage is TRBV13 and J usage is TRBJ2-7; D gene uncertain. The CDR3 totals 11 residues. Per germline, CDR1 PRHDT and CDR2 FYEKMQ (reference sequence). The V and J ends lost 1 base and 12 bases respectively, with 10 bases between them. The CDR3 sequence: CASSLESRAYF. The DNA for the CDR3 is TGTGCCAGCAGCTTAGAGAGTCGAGCGTACTTC. The variable domain in full, completed from reference TRBV13 and TRBJ2-7, reads AAGVIQSPRHLIKEKRETATLKCYPIPRHDTVYWYQQGPGQDPQFLISFYEKMQSDKGSIPDRFSAQQFSDYHSELNMSSLELGDSALYFCASSLESRAYFGPGTRLTVT.

In its sample, this clone was seen once. The chain recombines TRBV12-3 or TRBV12-4 with TRBJ1-2; TRBD1 might be the D (5 bases). The CDR3 runs to 13 residues. Trimming took 7 bases from V and 2 from J, leaving 11 bases between them. CDR3 DNA sequence: TGTGCCAGCACCCCAACAGGAAACTATGGCTACACCTTC. Translation gives CASTPTGNYGYTF.

This rearrangement joins TRBV4-1 to TRBJ1-5; 9 bases fit TRBD1. There are 14 residues in the CDR3. After removal of 5 bases from V and 9 bases from J, the junction contained 8 bases not matched to a gene. Germline loops: CDR1 MGHRA, CDR2 YSYEKL. CDR3 DNA sequence: TGCGCCAGCAGCTCCGGGACAGGGAATATGCCCCAGCATTTT. Protein sequence: CASSSGTGNMPQHF.

The chain recombines TRBV5-5 with TRBJ1-5; D is undetermined. V lost 2 bases, J lost 10 bases, and 16 bases lay in between. CDR3 size: 14 residues. The germline V gene has CDR1 SGHKS and CDR2 YYEKEE (reference sequence). The CDR3 coding sequence is TGTGCCAGCAGCTTAACGGGTGGTTTTAGACCCCAGCATTTT. Its protein is CASSLTGGFRPQHF.

The gene calls are TRBV2 and TRBJ1-5; D gene uncertain. Trimming took off 3 bases at V and 6 bases at J, with 6 bases between the two ends. CDR3 length: 12 amino acids. The germline gives CDR1 SNHLY, CDR2 FYNNEI. The CDR3 loop is CASSDESQPQHF. CDR3 DNA sequence: TGTGCCAGCAGTGACGAGTCTCAGCCCCAGCATTTT. The full variable domain, with the rest looked up from reference TRBV2 and TRBJ1-5, is EPEVTQTPSHQVTQMGQEVILRCVPISNHLYFYWYRQILGQKVEFLVSFYNNEISEKSEIFDDQFSVERPDGSNFTLKIRSTKLEDSAMYFCASSDESQPQHFGDGTRLSIL.

This clone appeared once. This chain links TRBV6-4 with TRBJ2-3; D is perhaps TRBD1 (6 bases). With 5 bases removed from V and 4 bases from J, the gap between germline ends came to 13 bases. The CDR3 contains 14 residues. Germline loops: CDR1 MRHNA, CDR2 SNTAGT. CDR3 in DNA: TGTGCCAGCAGTACCCTGCAGGGGTCAGATACGCAGTATTTT. Residues: CASSTLQGSDTQYF.

CDR3 nucleotides: TGCGCCAGCAGCTTAAATAAGGGGAACTATAATTCACCCCTCCACTTT. It translates to CASSLNKGNYNSPLHF. The chain links TRBV5-1 to TRBJ1-6, with D perhaps TRBD1 (5 bases). From germline, CDR1 is SGHRS and CDR2 YFSETQ. There are 16 residues in the CDR3. V gave up 2 bases and J gave up 3 bases, with 12 bases separating them.

The chain recombines TRBV7-9 with TRBJ1-2; tentatively, D is TRBD1 (5 bases). Germline CDR1 reads SEHNR; CDR2 reads FQNEAQ (reference sequence). The CDR3 has 13 amino acids. The V and J ends lost 0 bases and 4 bases respectively, with 6 bases between them. The CDR3 bases are TGTGCCAGCAGCTTAGCGACAGTCTATGGCTACACCTTC. This gives the protein CASSLATVYGYTF.

This clone showed up just a few times. The rearrangement joins TRBV7-9 to TRBJ2-7; D not certain. Germline-derived CDR1 and CDR2 are SEHNR and FQNEAQ (reference sequence). V was trimmed by 5 bases and J by 2 bases, leaving 7 bases between them. CDR3 length: 12 amino acids. In nucleotides, the CDR3 is TGTGCCAGCAGCCCCCTCGCCTACGAGCAGTACTTC. It codes for CASSPLAYEQYF.

The genes are TRBV30 and TRBJ1-5; D perhaps matches TRBD1 (6 bases). V was trimmed by 2 bases and J by 7 bases, leaving 15 bases between them. The germline V gene has CDR1 GTSNPN and CDR2 SVGIG (reference sequence). This CDR3 spans 14 amino acids. The CDR3 DNA reads TGTGCCTGGAGTAATAAAGGGGGAGGACAGCCCCAGCATTTT. Its translation is CAWSNKGGGQPQHF.

This sequence joins TRBV29-1 and TRBJ1-3; D is undetermined. Germline V CDR1 and CDR2: SQVTM, ANQGSEA. This CDR3 is built from 14 residues. The germline V and J ends were trimmed by 3 bases and 0 bases, with 9 bases remaining between them. Here the CDR3 DNA reads TGCAGCGTTGAGACGAGAAACTCTGGAAACACCATATATTTT. Amino acids: CSVETRNSGNTIYF. Full variable domain (missing parts from reference TRBV29-1 and TRBJ1-3): SAVISQKPSRDICQRGTSLTIQCQVDSQVTMMFWYRQQPGQSLTLIATANQGSEATYESGFVIDKFPISRPNLTFSTLTVSNMSPEDSSIYLCSVETRNSGNTIYFGEGSWLTVV.